Presented here are 16 T cell receptor beta chains from one specimen sequenced in a study of breast tumors, draining lymph nodes, adjacent tissues. The lymph nodes were axillary draining lymph nodes from breast cancer patients. TCRdb independently ran MiXCR on the multiplex PCR reads; one entry per CDR3 protein. The sample yields about 140,000 distinct CDR3 sequences, 20% to 25% seen once. Sequencing was carried out using axillary lymph node tissue. These receptors originate from a female donor with breast cancer. Some clones in this sample may be carry-over from other donors' samples.

This clonotype was detected ten times or more. This chain joins TRBV12-3 or TRBV12-4 and TRBJ2-7; weak D call: TRBD2 (7 bases). The CDR3 runs 15 residues. V was clipped by 5 bases and J by 3 bases, with 17 bases between them. CDR3: CASSPQGRESYEQYF. The CDR3 DNA follows: TGTGCCAGCAGTCCCCAGGGGCGGGAGAGCTACGAGCAGTACTTC.

This clonotype was found many times. This rearrangement joins TRBV15 to TRBJ2-2; D gene unclear. CDR3 length: 12 residues. Germline values: CDR1 LNHNV, CDR2 YYDKDF (reference sequence). Deletions cut 0 bases from V and 7 bases from J, with 3 bases between. Here the CDR3 DNA reads TGTGCCACCAGCAGAGAAGTCGGGGAGCTGTTTTTT. Translated, it gives CATSREVGELFF.

This clonotype was recorded many times. The rearrangement joins TRBV11-2 to TRBJ1-6; 7 bases are a match to TRBD1. Germline CDR1 and CDR2: SGHAT and FQNNGV. The ends lost 3 bases at V and 4 bases at J; junction bases unmatched: 3. This CDR3 contains 15 residues. The CDR3 loop reads CASSFGTAYNSPLHF. The CDR3 DNA reads as TGTGCCAGCAGCTTCGGGACAGCTTATAATTCACCCCTCCACTTT.

As regards this clonotype: With a much larger clone just one base away, this may be a read error. The rearrangement links TRBV12-3 or TRBV12-4 to TRBJ2-6, with D unclear. The CDR3 covers 13 residues. V dropped 5 bases and J dropped 2 bases, with 4 bases sitting between them. The CDR3 DNA reads TGTGCCAGCAGTCATCCTGGGGCCAACGTCCTGACTTTC. This encodes CASSHPGANVLTF.

In this sample, this clonotype turned up a few times. The chain couples TRBV6-2 or TRBV6-3 to TRBJ2-2, with 8 positions matching TRBD1. The junction had 8 bases not matched to a gene; V was cut back by 0 bases and J by 5 bases. The CDR3 runs 17 residues. CDR1 and CDR2 from the germline V gene are MNHEY and SVGEGT. The CDR3 is CASSYSIQGARTGELFF. The CDR3 nucleotides are TGTGCCAGCAGTTACTCAATCCAGGGGGCGAGGACCGGGGAGCTGTTTTTT.

This clonotype was seen repeatedly, ten times or more. The chain has TRBV10-3 and TRBJ1-6, with 10 bases matching TRBD1. The CDR3 totals 16 residues. After removal of 5 bases from V and 7 bases from J, the junction contained 8 bases not matched to a gene. Germline loops: CDR1 ENHRY, CDR2 SYGVKD. CDR3 DNA sequence: TGTGCCATCAGTATGGGACAGGGGTTTTCGAATTCACCCCTCCACTTT. Its translation: CAISMGQGFSNSPLHF.

The chain combines TRBV5-4 with TRBJ1-4; TRBD1 is a possible D gene (5 bases). The length of the CDR3 is 15 residues. V gave up 4 bases and J gave up 7 bases, with 17 bases separating them. Germline CDR1 is SGHNT and CDR2 is YYREEE (reference sequence). The CDR3 DNA follows: TGTGCCAGCAGCAAATCGACAGTAGGAAGTGAAAAACTGTTTTTT. Amino acids: CASSKSTVGSEKLFF.

On this clonotype: A read error may be the cause here, since a much bigger clone is one base away. Here the CDR3 omits its conserved ending phenylalanine or tryptophan, so a read error is the likely source. The chain joins TRBV18 to TRBJ2-7, with 8 bases that match TRBD1. CDR3 size: 13 residues. V was clipped by 4 bases and J by 5 bases; unmatched bases: 4. The germline CDR1 and CDR2 sequences are KGHSH and LQKENI. CDR3 DNA: TGTGCCAGCTCACAGCAGGGGGCCAACGAGCAGTACTCC. Translated, it gives CASSQQGANEQYS.

This chain joins TRBV28 and TRBJ2-3; either TRBD1 or TRBD2 may fit D (6 bases each). The CDR3 consists of 15 residues. V was pared by 5 bases and J by 2 bases, with 14 bases between. CDR1 is MDHEN and CDR2 is SYDVKM in the germline V gene. CDR3 amino acids: CASSPGAGITDTQYF. The DNA of the CDR3 is TGTGCCAGCAGTCCGGGGGCGGGTATCACAGATACGCAGTATTTT.

This clonotype has only a few counts. The rearrangement links TRBV12-3 or TRBV12-4 to TRBJ2-7; D unclear. CDR3 length: 16 amino acids. V shed 7 bases and J shed 3 bases, with 22 bases lying between them. The CDR3 loop is CASTPSGTFSYYEQYF. CDR3 nucleotides: TGTGCCAGCACTCCGTCAGGTACTTTCTCCTACTACGAGCAGTACTTC.

As regards this clonotype: This could be a read error, since a much larger clone is one nucleotide away. The chain employs TRBV5-6 and TRBJ2-5; TRBD2 agrees at 12 bases. Germline loops: CDR1 SGHDT, CDR2 YYEEEE. This CDR3 has 16 residues. The CDR3 loop is CASSLLAGGAQETQHF. CDR3 DNA sequence: TGTGCCAGCAGCTTACTAGCGGGGGGTGCCCAAGAGACCCAGCACTTC.

This clonotype occurred many times. The chain has TRBV19 and TRBJ2-1; 9 nucleotides agree with TRBD2. The J segment lost 8 bases and the V segment lost 3 bases, leaving 5 bases of the junction unmatched. Germline loops: CDR1 LNHDA, CDR2 SQIVND (reference sequence). This CDR3 comprises 14 residues. CDR3 nucleotides: TGTGCCAGTAGTATTACCGGACTAGCGCATGAGCAGTTCTTC. It specifies CASSITGLAHEQFF.

Concerning this clonotype: A read error is likely, as this CDR3 ends without the conserved phenylalanine or tryptophan. V is TRBV7-8 and J is TRBJ2-5; tentatively, D is TRBD2 (6 bases). The V end lost 5 bases, the J end lost 7 bases, and 20 bases lay between the germline ends. Germline-derived CDR1 and CDR2 are SGHVS and FQNEAQ. The CDR3 is 15 residues long. CDR3: CASSERGNLGGTQYY. CDR3 nucleotide sequence: TGTGCCAGCAGCGAGAGGGGCAATTTGGGAGGGACCCAGTACTAC.

Details on this clonotype: A much larger clone sits a single nucleotide away, making a read error possible. This chain uses TRBV4-1 with TRBJ1-3, with 8 bases matching TRBD1. V was clipped by 4 bases and J by 2 bases; unmatched bases: 10. Germline-derived CDR1 and CDR2 are MGHRA and YSYEKL. The CDR3 is 17 amino acids. The CDR3 coding sequence is TGCGCCAGCAGCCCTTTTAACAGGGGGATGCCTGGAAACACCATATATTTT. Protein sequence: CASSPFNRGMPGNTIYF.

This clonotype came up many times. The chain uses TRBV9 and TRBJ1-6; 9 nucleotides align to TRBD1. Trimming cost V 3 bases and J 7 bases; bases outside gene matches: 8. The CDR3 is made up of 16 amino acids. Germline CDR1 is SGDLS and CDR2 is YYNGEE. CDR3 in DNA: TGTGCCAGCAGCGGTCCGGGACAGGGTCTAAATTCACCCCTCCACTTT. It yields the protein CASSGPGQGLNSPLHF.

This clonotype came up many times. The J gene is TRBJ2-1, the V gene TRBV29-1, with 8 bases fitting TRBD1. The germline gives CDR1 SQVTM, CDR2 ANQGSEA. The CDR3 is 14 amino acids. V was pared by 3 bases and J by 3 bases, with 4 bases of the junction left unmatched. The CDR3 sequence: CSVDRGQIYNEQFF. DNA for the CDR3: TGCAGCGTTGACAGGGGGCAAATCTACAATGAGCAGTTCTTC.